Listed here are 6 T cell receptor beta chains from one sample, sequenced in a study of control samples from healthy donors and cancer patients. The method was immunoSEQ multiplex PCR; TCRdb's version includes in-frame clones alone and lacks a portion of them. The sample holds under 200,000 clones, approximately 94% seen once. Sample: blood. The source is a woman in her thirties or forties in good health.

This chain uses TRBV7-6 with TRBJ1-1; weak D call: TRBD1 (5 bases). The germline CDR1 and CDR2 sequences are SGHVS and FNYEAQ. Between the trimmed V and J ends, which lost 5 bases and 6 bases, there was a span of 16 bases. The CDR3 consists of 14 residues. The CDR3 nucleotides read TGTGCCAGCAGCCCTCAAGAGGGGAGCGCTGAAGCTTTCTTT. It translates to CASSPQEGSAEAFF.

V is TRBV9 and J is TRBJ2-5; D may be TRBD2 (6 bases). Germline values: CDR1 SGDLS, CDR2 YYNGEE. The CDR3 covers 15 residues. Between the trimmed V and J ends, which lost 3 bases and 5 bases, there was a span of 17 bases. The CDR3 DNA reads TGTGCCAGCAGCGCCCACACGGGAGTAGAGGAGACCCAGTACTTC. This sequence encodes CASSAHTGVEETQYF.

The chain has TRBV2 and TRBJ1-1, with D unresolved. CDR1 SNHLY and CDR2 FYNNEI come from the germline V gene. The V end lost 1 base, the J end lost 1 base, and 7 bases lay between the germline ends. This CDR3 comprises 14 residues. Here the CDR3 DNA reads TGTGCCAGCAGTGAAGGTCTCACGAACACTGAAGCTTTCTTT. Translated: CASSEGLTNTEAFF. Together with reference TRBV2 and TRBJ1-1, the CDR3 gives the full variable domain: EPEVTQTPSHQVTQMGQEVILRCVPISNHLYFYWYRQILGQKVEFLVSFYNNEISEKSEIFDDQFSVERPDGSNFTLKIRSTKLEDSAMYFCASSEGLTNTEAFFGQGTRLTVV.

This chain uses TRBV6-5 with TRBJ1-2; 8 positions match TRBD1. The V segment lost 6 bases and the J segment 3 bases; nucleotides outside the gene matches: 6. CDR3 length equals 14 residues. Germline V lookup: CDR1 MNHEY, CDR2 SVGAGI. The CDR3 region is CASRDRAWDYGYTF. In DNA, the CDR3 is TGTGCCAGCAGGGACAGGGCTTGGGACTATGGCTACACCTTC.

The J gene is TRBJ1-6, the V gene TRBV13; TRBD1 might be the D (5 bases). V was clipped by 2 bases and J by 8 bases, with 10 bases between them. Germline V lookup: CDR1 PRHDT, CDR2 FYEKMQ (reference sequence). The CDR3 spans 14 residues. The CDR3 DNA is TGTGCCAGCAGCTTACCAGGAGGGGATTCACCCCTCCACTTT. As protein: CASSLPGGDSPLHF.

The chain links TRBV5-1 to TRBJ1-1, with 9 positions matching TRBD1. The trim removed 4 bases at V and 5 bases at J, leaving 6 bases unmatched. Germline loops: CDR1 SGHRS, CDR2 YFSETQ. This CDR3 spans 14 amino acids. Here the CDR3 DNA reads TGCGCCAGCAGCGGTAGACAGGGGGGGACTGAAGCTTTCTTT. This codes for CASSGRQGGTEAFF.